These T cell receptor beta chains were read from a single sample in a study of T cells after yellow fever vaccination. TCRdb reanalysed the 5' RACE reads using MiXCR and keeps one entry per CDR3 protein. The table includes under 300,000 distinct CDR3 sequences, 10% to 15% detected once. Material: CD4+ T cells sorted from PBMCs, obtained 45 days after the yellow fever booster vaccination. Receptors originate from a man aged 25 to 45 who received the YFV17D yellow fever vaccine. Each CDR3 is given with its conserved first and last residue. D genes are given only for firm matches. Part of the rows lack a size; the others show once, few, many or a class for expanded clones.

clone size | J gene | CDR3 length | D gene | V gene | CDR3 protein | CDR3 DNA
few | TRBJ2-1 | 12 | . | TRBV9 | CASSPQLGEQFF | TGTGCCAGCAGCCCCCAGTTGGGTGAGCAGTTCTTC
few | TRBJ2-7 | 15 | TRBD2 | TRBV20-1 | CSARAGLGGSYEQYF | TGCAGTGCTAGAGCAGGACTAGGTGGCTCCTACGAGCAGTACTTC
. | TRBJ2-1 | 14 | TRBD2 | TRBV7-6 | CASSRGTSGSWQFF | TGTGCCAGCAGCCGCGGGACTAGCGGGAGTTGGCAGTTCTTC
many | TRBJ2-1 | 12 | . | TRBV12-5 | CASGNQGREINF | TGTGCTAGTGGGAACCAGGGTCGGGAGATCAACTTC
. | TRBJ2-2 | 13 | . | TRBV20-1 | CSARETLSGELFF | TGCAGTGCTAGGGAGACTCTCTCCGGGGAGCTGTTTTTT
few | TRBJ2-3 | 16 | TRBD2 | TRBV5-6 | CASSWSSGDGTDTQYF | TGTGCCAGCAGCTGGTCTAGCGGGGATGGCACAGATACGCAGTATTTT
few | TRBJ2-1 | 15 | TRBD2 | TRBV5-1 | CASSALAGVVGEQFF | TGCGCCAGCAGCGCCCTAGCGGGAGTCGTCGGTGAGCAGTTCTTC
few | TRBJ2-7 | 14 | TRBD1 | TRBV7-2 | CASSSQGFGYEQYF | TGTGCCAGCAGCTCACAGGGGTTCGGCTACGAGCAGTACTTC
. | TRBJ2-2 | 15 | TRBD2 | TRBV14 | CASSQRLAGSGELFF | TGTGCCAGCAGCCAACGTCTAGCGGGATCCGGGGAGCTGTTTTTT
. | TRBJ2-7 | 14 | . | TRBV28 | CASSLPGTEYEQYF | TGTGCCAGCAGTTTACCCGGGACGGAATACGAGCAGTACTTC
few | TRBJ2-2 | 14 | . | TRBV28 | CASRSPGPTGELFF | TGTGCCAGCAGGAGCCCAGGACCCACCGGGGAGCTGTTTTTT
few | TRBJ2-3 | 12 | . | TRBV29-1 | CSVLPGGDTQYF | TGCAGCGTTCTCCCGGGGGGCGATACGCAGTATTTT
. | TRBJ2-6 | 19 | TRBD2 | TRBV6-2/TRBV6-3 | CASTLNRGGTSSGANVLTF | TGTGCCAGCACCCTCAACCGGGGCGGGACTAGCTCTGGGGCCAACGTCCTGACTTTC
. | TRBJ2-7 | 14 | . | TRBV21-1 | CASSPEREGYEQYF | TGTGCCAGCAGCCCGGAGCGGGAGGGCTACGAGCAGTACTTC
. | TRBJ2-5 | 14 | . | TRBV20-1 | CSASPAGRPETQYF | TGCAGTGCTAGCCCCGCAGGGAGGCCCGAGACCCAGTACTTC
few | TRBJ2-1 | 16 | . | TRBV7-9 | CASSSQGRTVFNEQFF | TGTGCCAGCAGCTCCCAGGGACGTACAGTATTCAATGAGCAGTTCTTC
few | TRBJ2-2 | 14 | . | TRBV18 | CASSPAPNTGELFF | TGTGCCAGCTCACCGGCTCCGAACACCGGGGAGCTGTTTTTT
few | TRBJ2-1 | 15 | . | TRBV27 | CASSYTRGSYNEQFF | TGTGCCAGCAGTTATACGAGGGGTTCCTACAATGAGCAGTTCTTC
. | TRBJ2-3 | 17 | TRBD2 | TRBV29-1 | CSVEDPSSGRLTDTQYF | TGCAGCGTTGAAGATCCGAGTAGCGGGAGGCTTACAGATACGCAGTATTTT
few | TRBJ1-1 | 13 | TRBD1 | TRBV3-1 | CASTLRGTDEAFF | TGTGCCAGCACCTTAAGGGGGACAGATGAAGCTTTCTTT
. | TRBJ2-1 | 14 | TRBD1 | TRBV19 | CASSILDRDNEQFF | TGTGCCAGTAGTATCCTCGACAGGGACAATGAGCAGTTCTTC
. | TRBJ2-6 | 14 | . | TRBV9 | CASSVFYGANVLTF | TGTGCCAGCAGCGTATTCTACGGGGCCAACGTCCTGACTTTC
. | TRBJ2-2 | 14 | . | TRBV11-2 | CASSPLPGSGELFF | TGTGCCAGCAGCCCCCTCCCAGGGTCCGGGGAGCTGTTTTTT
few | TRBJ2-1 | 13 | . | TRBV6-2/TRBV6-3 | CASSYGVPMEQFF | TGTGCCAGCAGTTATGGGGTCCCAATGGAGCAGTTCTTC
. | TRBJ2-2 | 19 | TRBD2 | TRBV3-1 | CASSHRRGLAGLNTGELFF | TGTGCCAGCAGCCACCGTCGGGGTCTAGCGGGATTGAACACCGGGGAGCTGTTTTTT
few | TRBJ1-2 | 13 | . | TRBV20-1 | CSAREGAYPSYTF | TGCAGTGCTAGAGAGGGAGCGTATCCGAGCTACACCTTC
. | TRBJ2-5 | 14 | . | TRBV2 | CASREGLAGETQYF | TGTGCCAGCAGGGAGGGACTGGCGGGGGAGACCCAGTACTTC
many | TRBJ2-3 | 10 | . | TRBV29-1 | CSVGKDTQYF | TGCAGCGTGGGGAAAGATACGCAGTATTTT
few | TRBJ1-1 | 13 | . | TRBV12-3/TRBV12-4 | CASSPRGWAEAFF | TGTGCCAGCAGCCCCCGGGGTTGGGCTGAAGCTTTCTTT
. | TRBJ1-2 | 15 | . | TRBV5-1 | CASSSQANRLYGYTF | TGCGCCAGCAGCTCGCAAGCCAACCGGTTATATGGCTACACCTTC
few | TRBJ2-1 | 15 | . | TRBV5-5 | CASSSIYGVRNEQFF | TGTGCCAGCAGCTCCATCTACGGAGTAAGAAATGAGCAGTTCTTC
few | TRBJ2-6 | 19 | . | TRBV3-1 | CASSQDFETVLREANVLTF | TGTGCCAGCAGCCAAGATTTCGAGACGGTCCTGCGGGAGGCCAACGTCCTGACTTTC
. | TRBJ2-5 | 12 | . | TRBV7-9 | CASNAGKETQYF | TGTGCCAGCAACGCGGGAAAAGAGACCCAGTACTTC
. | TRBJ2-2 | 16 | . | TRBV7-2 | CASSLDGATNTGELFF | TGTGCCAGCAGCTTAGACGGGGCCACGAACACCGGGGAGCTGTTTTTT
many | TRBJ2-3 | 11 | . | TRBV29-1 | CSVRTLDTQYF | TGCAGCGTACGAACGCTGGATACGCAGTATTTT
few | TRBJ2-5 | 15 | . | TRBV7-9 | CASSLAGWDQETQYF | TGTGCCAGCAGCTTAGCTGGGTGGGACCAAGAGACCCAGTACTTC
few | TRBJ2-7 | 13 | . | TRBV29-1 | CSVEKTASYEQYF | TGCAGCGTTGAGAAGACAGCGAGCTACGAGCAGTACTTC
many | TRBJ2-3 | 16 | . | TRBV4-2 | CASSQGGPRGQDTQYF | TGTGCCAGCAGCCAAGGAGGTCCGCGTGGGCAAGATACGCAGTATTTT
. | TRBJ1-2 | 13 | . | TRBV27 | CASSRGTFESYTF | TGTGCCAGCAGTCGAGGGACATTCGAGAGCTACACCTTC
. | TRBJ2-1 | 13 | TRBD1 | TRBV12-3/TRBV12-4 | CASSSRLGGEQFF | TGTGCCAGCAGTTCCCGATTAGGGGGCGAGCAGTTCTTC
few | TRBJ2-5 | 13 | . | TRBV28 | CASERTTPSGQYF | TGTGCCAGCGAGCGGACTACTCCTTCAGGACAGTACTTC
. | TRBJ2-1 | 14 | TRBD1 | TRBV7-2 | CATSGQGSYNEQFF | TGTGCCACCTCTGGACAGGGTTCCTACAATGAGCAGTTCTTC
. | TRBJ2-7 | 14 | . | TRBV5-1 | CASSSESGRGEQYF | TGCGCCAGCAGCTCCGAATCGGGCCGTGGCGAGCAGTACTTC
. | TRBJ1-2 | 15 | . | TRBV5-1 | CASSLSRGRENGYTF | TGCGCCAGCAGCTTGTCCCGGGGGAGAGAGAATGGCTACACCTTC
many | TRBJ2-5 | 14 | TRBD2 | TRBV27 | CASSTAGGPKTQYF | TGTGCCAGCAGTACGGCGGGAGGGCCAAAGACCCAGTACTTC
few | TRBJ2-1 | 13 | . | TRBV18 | CASRPRMGNEQFF | TGTGCCAGCCGTCCTAGGATGGGTAATGAGCAGTTCTTC
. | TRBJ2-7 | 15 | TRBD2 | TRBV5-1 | CASSLGTRMVAEQYF | TGCGCCAGCAGCTTGGGGACTAGGATGGTCGCCGAGCAGTACTTC
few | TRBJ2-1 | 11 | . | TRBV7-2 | CASRFHNEQFF | TGTGCCAGCAGATTTCACAATGAGCAGTTCTTC
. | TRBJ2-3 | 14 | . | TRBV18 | CASSPNPNADTQYF | TGTGCCAGCTCACCAAACCCTAACGCAGATACGCAGTATTTT
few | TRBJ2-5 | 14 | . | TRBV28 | CASSYDTGSETQYF | TGTGCCAGCAGTTACGACACGGGATCGGAGACCCAGTACTTC
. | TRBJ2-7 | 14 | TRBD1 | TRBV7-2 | CASSMRQGLYEQYF | TGTGCCAGCAGCATGAGACAGGGGCTCTACGAGCAGTACTTC
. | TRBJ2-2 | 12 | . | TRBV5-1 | CASSLAAQELFF | TGCGCCAGCAGCTTGGCCGCCCAGGAGCTGTTTTTT
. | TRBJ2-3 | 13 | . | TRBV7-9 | CASSALSRDTQYF | TGTGCCAGCAGCGCTCTATCCAGAGATACGCAGTATTTT
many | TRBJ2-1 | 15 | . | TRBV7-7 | CASSFGRGRNDEQFF | TGTGCTAGCAGCTTCGGCAGGGGTAGAAACGATGAGCAGTTCTTC
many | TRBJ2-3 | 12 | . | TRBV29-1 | CSVGQGTDTQYF | TGCAGCGTTGGCCAAGGCACAGATACGCAGTATTTT